The subject of this entry is one TCR beta chain. The antigen is undetermined. PCR involved 60 Vbeta and 13 Jbeta primers. Data came from immunoSEQ multiplex PCR; TCRdb stores just in-frame clones and leaves some out. The data show roughly 170,000 clones, 76% seen once. The record originates from a study of cytomegalovirus exposure and HLA in healthy donors. On the study more broadly: Earlier results showed approximately 110 million unique TCR beta sequences derived from around 170 million T cells. Study-wide findings and caveats: Within a later analysis, the majority of CMV-associated TCR beta chains appeared HLA-restricted. A likely sequencing artifact accounted for one observed cluster of highly shared sequence variants.

The CDR3 loop spans 15 amino acids. Germline CDR1 and CDR2: MNHEY and SMNVEV (reference sequence). Trimming pared 2 bases from V and 0 bases from J, leaving 7 bases between. The receptor's source is a female donor in good health and CMV-seronegative. Sequencing was carried out using PBMCs. The chain couples TRBV27 to TRBJ1-4; a weak D match, TRBD1 (6 bases). CDR3 loop: CASSLGTTTNEKLFF. DNA for the CDR3: TGTGCCAGCAGTTTAGGGACAACAACTAATGAAAAACTGTTTTTT.